The sequence of this T cell receptor beta chain was determined in a study of blood T cell repertoires in COVID-19. Study context: From the United States, Italy and Spain came samples of acute and convalescent COVID-19. Sources were T cells, B-cell-depleted T cells, or PBMCs; the material itself was cDNA or gDNA.

Per the study methods: Estimation of nucleated cell counts was performed using reference gene primer amplification. Assay: immunoSEQ multiplex PCR; the TCRdb copy retains only in-frame clones and omits some. For V, J and clone size, that table is used; D and trimming come from the DNA. The sample has 160,000 or so clones; around 85% are singletons. CDR3 length equals 16 residues. J gave up 6 bases and V 3 bases, and 10 bases lay outside the gene matches. Germline loops: CDR1 SGHDN, CDR2 FVKESK. The chain has TRBV14 and TRBJ2-1; 8 nucleotides match TRBD2. This clonotype originated in a woman in her 70s with acute or convalescent COVID-19. Source material: peripheral blood. The CDR3 protein is CASSHFTGGPINEQFF. CDR3 sequence (DNA): TGTGCCAGCAGCCACTTCACGGGGGGGCCCATCAATGAGCAGTTCTTC.